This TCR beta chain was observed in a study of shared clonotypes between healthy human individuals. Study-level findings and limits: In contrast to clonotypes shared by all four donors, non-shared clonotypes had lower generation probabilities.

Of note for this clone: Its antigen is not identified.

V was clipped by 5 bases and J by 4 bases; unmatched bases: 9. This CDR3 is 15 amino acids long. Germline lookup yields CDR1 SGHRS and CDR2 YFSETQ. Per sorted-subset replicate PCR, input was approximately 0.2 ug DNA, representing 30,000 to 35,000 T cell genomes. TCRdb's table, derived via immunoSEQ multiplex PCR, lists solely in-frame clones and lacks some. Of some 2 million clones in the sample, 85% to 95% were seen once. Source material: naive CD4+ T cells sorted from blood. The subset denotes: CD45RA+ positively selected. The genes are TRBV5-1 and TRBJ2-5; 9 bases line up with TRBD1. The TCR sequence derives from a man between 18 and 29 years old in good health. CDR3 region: CASRVVGTGRETQYF. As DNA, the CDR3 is TGCGCCAGCAGAGTCGTGGGGACAGGGCGAGAGACCCAGTACTTC.